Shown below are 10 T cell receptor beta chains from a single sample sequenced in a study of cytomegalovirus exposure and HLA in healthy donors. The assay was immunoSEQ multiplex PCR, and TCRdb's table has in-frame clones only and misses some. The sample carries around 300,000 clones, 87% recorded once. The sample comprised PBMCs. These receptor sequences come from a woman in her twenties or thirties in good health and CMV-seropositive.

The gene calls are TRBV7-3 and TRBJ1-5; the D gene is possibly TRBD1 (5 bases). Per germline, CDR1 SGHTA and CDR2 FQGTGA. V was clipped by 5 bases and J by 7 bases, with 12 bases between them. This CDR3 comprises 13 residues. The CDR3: CASSPTGGQPQHF. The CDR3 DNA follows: TGTGCCAGCAGCCCTACGGGGGGACAGCCCCAGCATTTT.

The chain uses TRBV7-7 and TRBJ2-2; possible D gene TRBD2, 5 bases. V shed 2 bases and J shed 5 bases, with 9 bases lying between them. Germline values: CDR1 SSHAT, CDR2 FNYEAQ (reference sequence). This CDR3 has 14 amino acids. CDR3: CASSLQAETGELFF. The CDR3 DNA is TGTGCCAGCAGCTTACAAGCGGAAACCGGGGAGCTGTTTTTT. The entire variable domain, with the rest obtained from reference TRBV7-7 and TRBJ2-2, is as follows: GAGVSQSPRYKVTKRGQDVTLRCDPISSHATLYWYQQALGQGPEFLTYFNYEAQPDKSGLPSDRFSAERPEGSISTLTIQRTEQRDSAMYRCASSLQAETGELFFGEGSRLTVL.

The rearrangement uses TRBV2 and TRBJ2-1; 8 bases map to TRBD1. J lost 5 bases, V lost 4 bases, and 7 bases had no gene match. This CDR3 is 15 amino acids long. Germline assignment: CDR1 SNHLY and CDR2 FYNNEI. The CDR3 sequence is CASSGRDRPDNEQFF. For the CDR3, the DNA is TGTGCCAGCAGTGGCCGGGACAGGCCTGACAATGAGCAGTTCTTC.

For the CDR3, the DNA is TGCGCCAGCAGCCCAGACGCAAACAGCTACGAGCAGTACTTC. Translation: CASSPDANSYEQYF. This sequence joins TRBV5-1 and TRBJ2-7; D not certain. This CDR3 has 14 residues. CDR1 is SGHRS and CDR2 is YFSETQ in the germline V gene. V was clipped by 4 bases and J by 3 bases, with 14 bases between them.

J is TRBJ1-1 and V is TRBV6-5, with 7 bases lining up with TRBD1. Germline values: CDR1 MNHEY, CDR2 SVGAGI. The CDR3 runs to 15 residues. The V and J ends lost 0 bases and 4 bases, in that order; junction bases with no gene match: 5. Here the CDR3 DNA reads TGTGCCAGCAGTTACTCTCCAGGGGGAAGCACTGAAGCTTTCTTT. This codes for CASSYSPGGSTEAFF.

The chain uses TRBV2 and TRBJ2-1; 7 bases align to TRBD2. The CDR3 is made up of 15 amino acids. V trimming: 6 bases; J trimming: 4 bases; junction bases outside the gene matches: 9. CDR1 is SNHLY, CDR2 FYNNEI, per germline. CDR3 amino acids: CASRSGRGTYNEQFF. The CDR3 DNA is TGTGCCAGCAGATCAGGGCGGGGGACTTACAATGAGCAGTTCTTC.

In nucleotides, the CDR3 is TGTGCCAGCAGTTTGGGGGCGGGATCGGAGACCCAGTACTTC. Its protein is CASSLGAGSETQYF. The chain carries TRBV27 and TRBJ2-5; D might be TRBD1 or TRBD2, each matching 6 bases. Germline lookup yields CDR1 MNHEY and CDR2 SMNVEV (reference sequence). CDR3 length: 14 residues. The V and J ends lost 3 bases and 5 bases respectively, with 13 bases between them.

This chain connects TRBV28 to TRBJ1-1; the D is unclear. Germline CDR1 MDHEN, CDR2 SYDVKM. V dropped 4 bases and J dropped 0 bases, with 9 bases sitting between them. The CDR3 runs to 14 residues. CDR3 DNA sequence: TGTGCCAGCAGTTACGGCAGCATGAACACTGAAGCTTTCTTT. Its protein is CASSYGSMNTEAFF.

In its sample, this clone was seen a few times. CDR3 nucleotide sequence: TGTGCCAGCAGGGGACAGGGCGTTCAGCCCCAGCATTTT. It encodes CASRGQGVQPQHF. This chain joins TRBV6-5 and TRBJ1-5; 9 nucleotides align to TRBD1. The CDR3 runs to 13 residues. CDR1 and CDR2 (germline): MNHEY, SVGAGI. Trimming removed 6 bases from V and 6 bases from J; junction bases left unmatched: 3.

This CDR3 reads CASSQDPGTAYEQYF. The CDR3 DNA sequence: TGCGCCAGCAGCCAAGATCCCGGGACAGCTTACGAGCAGTACTTC. The genes are TRBV4-3 and TRBJ2-7; 7 bases align to TRBD1. V was pared by 0 bases and J by 4 bases, with 6 bases of the junction left unmatched. Germline V gene data show CDR1 as LGHNA and CDR2 as YSLEER. The CDR3 extends over 15 amino acids.